The rows below give T cell receptor beta chains drawn from one sample of a study of T cells in Graves' hyperthyroidism and ophthalmopathy. TCRdb ran MiXCR on the multiplex PCR reads and lists one entry per CDR3 protein. The sample records about 200,000 distinct CDR3 sequences, about 18% being singletons. The specimen was blood. The receptor source for this set is a man aged 35 to 55 with Graves' hyperthyroidism. Each CDR3 is given with its conserved first and last residue. The D gene is left open where the match is weak. Part of the rows lack a size; the others show once, few, many or a class for expanded clones.

CATRGFEYGYTF	TGTGCCACCAGGGGATTTGAATATGGCTACACCTTC	-	TRBV6-2/TRBV6-3	many	TRBJ1-2
CASSFWTGANQPQHF	TGTGCCAGTAGCTTTTGGACAGGGGCCAATCAGCCCCAGCATTTT	TRBD1	TRBV19	many	TRBJ1-5
CASSPRTPSYNEQFF	TGTGCCAGCAGCCCCCGGACACCTTCCTACAATGAGCAGTTCTTC	-	TRBV7-9	many	TRBJ2-1
CASTPASRGPQETQYF	TGTGCCAGCACCCCCGCCTCCCGGGGGCCACAAGAGACCCAGTACTTC	-	TRBV7-2	many	TRBJ2-5
CSARDRGWYQPQHF	TGCAGTGCTAGAGATCGGGGCTGGTATCAGCCCCAGCATTTT	-	TRBV20-1	many	TRBJ1-5
CASRGSGQNSPLHF	TGTGCCAGCAGGGGCTCGGGACAAAATTCACCCCTCCACTTT	-	TRBV7-2	many	TRBJ1-6
CASRKGQTDGYEQYF	TGTGCCAGCAGAAAGGGACAGACTGACGGGTACGAGCAGTACTTC	TRBD1	TRBV12-3/TRBV12-4	many	TRBJ2-7
CASSLRTGTAYNEQFF	TGTGCCAGCAGCTTAAGGACCGGCACGGCATACAATGAGCAGTTCTTC	-	TRBV7-3	-	TRBJ2-1
CSVDPQSNNEQFF	TGCAGCGTTGACCCCCAGAGTAACAATGAGCAGTTCTTC	-	TRBV29-1	many	TRBJ2-1
CSALRTALPRSYTF	TGCAGTGCTTTAAGGACAGCTCTCCCACGAAGCTACACCTTC	-	TRBV20-1	-	TRBJ1-2
CAWSRAVETQYF	TGTGCCTGGAGTCGAGCGGTAGAGACCCAGTACTTC	-	TRBV30	many	TRBJ2-5
CASSYEEAGAYEQYF	TGTGCCAGCAGTTACGAGGAAGCGGGGGCCTACGAGCAGTACTTC	TRBD2	TRBV6-2/TRBV6-3	many	TRBJ2-7
CASSLGRTGGSGYTF	TGTGCCAGCAGCTTAGGCCGGACAGGGGGTAGTGGCTACACCTTC	TRBD1	TRBV13	few	TRBJ1-2
CASSLVGVSSYEQYF	TGTGCCAGCAGCTTAGTTGGGGTCAGCTCCTACGAGCAGTACTTC	-	TRBV7-2	many	TRBJ2-7
CASSGTGGPNQPQHF	TGTGCCAGCAGTGGGACAGGGGGTCCAAATCAGCCCCAGCATTTT	TRBD1	TRBV2	few	TRBJ1-5
CASSDRQGRNSPLHF	TGTGCCAGCAGCGATCGACAGGGGAGGAATTCACCCCTCCACTTT	TRBD1	TRBV6-1	many	TRBJ1-6
CSARNLRGYTF	TGCAGTGCTAGAAATCTTCGGGGCTACACCTTC	-	TRBV20-1	many	TRBJ1-2
CASSPSGTASGNTIYF	TGTGCCAGCTCACCTTCGGGGACGGCCTCTGGAAACACCATATATTTT	-	TRBV18	-	TRBJ1-3
CASSLTGTDSEQFF	TGCGCCAGCAGCTTGACAGGTACAGACAGTGAGCAGTTCTTC	-	TRBV5-1	many	TRBJ2-1
CSAIDGKSGNTIYF	TGCAGTGCTATCGACGGGAAGTCTGGAAACACCATATATTTT	-	TRBV20-1	few	TRBJ1-3
CASRGDRVNYGYTF	TGTGCCAGCAGGGGCGACAGGGTCAACTATGGCTACACCTTC	TRBD1	TRBV6-1	-	TRBJ1-2
CASSFPAGTGPYEQYF	TGTGCCAGCAGTTTCCCCGCCGGGACAGGTCCCTACGAGCAGTACTTC	TRBD1	TRBV28	many	TRBJ2-7
CASSVGGLADNEQFF	TGTGCCAGCAGCGTAGGAGGACTAGCGGACAATGAGCAGTTCTTC	TRBD2	TRBV9	-	TRBJ2-1
CASSLSGRSTDTQYF	TGTGCCAGCAGCCTGAGCGGCCGAAGCACAGATACGCAGTATTTT	-	TRBV11-3	many	TRBJ2-3
CASSLYATNYGYTF	TGTGCCAGCAGTTTATACGCAACTAACTATGGCTACACCTTC	-	TRBV27	few	TRBJ1-2
CASSSLGVSSTDTQYF	TGTGCCAGCAGCTCCCTCGGGGTTTCTAGCACAGATACGCAGTATTTT	-	TRBV7-3	-	TRBJ2-3
CASSSRDGNIQYF	TGTGCCAGCAGCTCCCGGGACGGAAACATTCAGTACTTC	-	TRBV7-3	many	TRBJ2-4
CASSLGALWSYGYTF	TGTGCCAGCAGCTTAGGGGCTCTTTGGAGCTATGGCTACACCTTC	-	TRBV7-6	many	TRBJ1-2
CATSDNGEGSYEQYF	TGTGCCACCAGTGACAACGGCGAGGGATCCTACGAGCAGTACTTC	-	TRBV24-1	many	TRBJ2-7
CASSVSGSTDTQYF	TGTGCCAGCAGCGTCTCAGGGTCCACAGATACGCAGTATTTT	-	TRBV9	many	TRBJ2-3
CASSIMARNTGELFF	TGTGCCAGTAGTATCATGGCGAGGAACACCGGGGAGCTGTTTTTT	-	TRBV19	few	TRBJ2-2
CASSEAGTNAFF	TGTGCCAGCAGCGAGGCCGGGACGAATGCGTTCTTC	-	TRBV7-9	few	TRBJ2-1
CASSPRKAKNIQYF	TGTGCCAGCTCGCCGCGGAAAGCCAAAAACATTCAGTACTTC	-	TRBV18	-	TRBJ2-4
CASSDPSGPQHF	TGTGCCAGCAGTGACCCCTCGGGGCCCCAGCATTTT	-	TRBV2	many	TRBJ1-5
CASSLAGTGVVYEQYF	TGCGCCAGCAGCTTGGCCGGGACAGGGGTTGTGTACGAGCAGTACTTC	TRBD1	TRBV5-1	many	TRBJ2-7
CSARDGGGWVNEQFF	TGCAGTGCTAGAGACGGGGGGGGGTGGGTCAATGAGCAGTTCTTC	TRBD2	TRBV20-1	few	TRBJ2-1
CASSVGFSRTGVEKLFF	TGTGCCAGCAGCGTAGGGTTTTCCAGGACAGGGGTTGAAAAACTGTTTTTT	TRBD1	TRBV9	few	TRBJ1-4
CASSRQGPRDEQYF	TGTGCCAGCAGCCGGCAGGGGCCTCGGGACGAGCAGTACTTC	-	TRBV12-3/TRBV12-4	many	TRBJ2-7
CSARDHSGEWVNQPQHF	TGCAGTGCTAGAGATCACAGTGGGGAATGGGTCAATCAGCCCCAGCATTTT	-	TRBV20-1	many	TRBJ1-5
CATSRGSGTRGQPQHF	TGTGCCACCAGCAGAGGATCCGGGACTCGGGGTCAGCCCCAGCATTTT	-	TRBV15	few	TRBJ1-5
CASSEKRDLSAYEQYF	TGTGCCAGCAGTGAAAAACGGGACCTCTCCGCCTACGAGCAGTACTTC	-	TRBV6-1	-	TRBJ2-7
CASSPPRQGRHYEQYF	TGTGCCAGCTCACCACCGAGGCAGGGGAGACACTACGAGCAGTACTTC	-	TRBV18	many	TRBJ2-7
CASSGTSGVHEQYF	TGTGCCAGCAGCGGGACTAGCGGGGTCCACGAGCAGTACTTC	TRBD2	TRBV7-9	-	TRBJ2-7
CASSKYRAGANVLTF	TGTGCCAGCAGCAAATACAGGGCTGGGGCCAACGTCCTGACTTTC	-	TRBV7-9	many	TRBJ2-6
CASSVAPGSAYEQYF	TGTGCCAGCAGCGTAGCGCCAGGTTCCGCCTACGAGCAGTACTTC	-	TRBV9	-	TRBJ2-7
CASSPRVPRGTEAFF	TGTGCCAGTAGTCCCCGGGTCCCCCGAGGCACTGAAGCTTTCTTT	-	TRBV19	many	TRBJ1-1
CSGGDGEKLFF	TGCAGTGGCGGGGATGGTGAAAAACTGTTTTTT	-	TRBV20-1	-	TRBJ1-4